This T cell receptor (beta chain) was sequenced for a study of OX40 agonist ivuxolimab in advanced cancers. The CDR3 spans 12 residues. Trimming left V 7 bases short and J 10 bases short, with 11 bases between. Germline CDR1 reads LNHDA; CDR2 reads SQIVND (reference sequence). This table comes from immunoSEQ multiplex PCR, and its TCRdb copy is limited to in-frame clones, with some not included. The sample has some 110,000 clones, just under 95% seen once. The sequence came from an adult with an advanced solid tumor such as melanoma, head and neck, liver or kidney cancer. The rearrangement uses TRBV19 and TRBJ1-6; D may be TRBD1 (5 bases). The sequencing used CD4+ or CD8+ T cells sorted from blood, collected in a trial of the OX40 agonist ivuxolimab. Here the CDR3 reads CASTSGGSPLHF. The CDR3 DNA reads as TGTGCCAGTACCTCCGGGGGGTCACCCCTCCACTTT.